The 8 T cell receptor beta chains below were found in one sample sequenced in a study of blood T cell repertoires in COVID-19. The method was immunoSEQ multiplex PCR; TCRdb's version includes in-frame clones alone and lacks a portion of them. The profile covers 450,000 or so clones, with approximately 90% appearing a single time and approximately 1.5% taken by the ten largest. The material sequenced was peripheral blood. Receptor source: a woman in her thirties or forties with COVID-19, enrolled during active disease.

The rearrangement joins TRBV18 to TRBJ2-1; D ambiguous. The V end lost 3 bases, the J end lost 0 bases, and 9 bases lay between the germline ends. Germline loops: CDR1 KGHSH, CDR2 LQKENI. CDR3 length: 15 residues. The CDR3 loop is CASSPSSGSYNEQFF. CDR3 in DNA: TGTGCCAGCTCACCTTCTTCGGGCTCCTACAATGAGCAGTTCTTC.

The CDR3 bases are TGTGCCAGCAGTGTGAGGGGGGGAGGTGGCTACACCTTC. Translated: CASSVRGGGGYTF. The chain links TRBV6-4 to TRBJ1-2, with a tentative D call TRBD1 (6 bases). CDR1 and CDR2 from the germline V gene are MRHNA and SNTAGT. Between the trimmed V and J ends, which lost 4 bases and 7 bases, there was a span of 13 bases. The CDR3 totals 13 residues.

DNA of the CDR3: TGTGCCAGCAGCTTGGGGGGGCAAGAGACCCAGTACTTC. Translating gives CASSLGGQETQYF. This rearrangement joins TRBV7-3 to TRBJ2-5; 7 bases map to TRBD2. This CDR3 is 13 amino acids long. With V trimmed by 3 bases and J by 2 bases, 0 bases remained unmatched. The V gene's germline CDR1 is SGHTA and CDR2 FQGTGA.

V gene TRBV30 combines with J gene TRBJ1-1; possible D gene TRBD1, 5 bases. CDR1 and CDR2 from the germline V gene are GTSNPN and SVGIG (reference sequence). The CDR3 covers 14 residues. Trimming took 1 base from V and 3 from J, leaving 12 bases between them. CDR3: CAWSDGRVYTEAFF. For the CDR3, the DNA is TGTGCCTGGAGTGACGGCAGGGTTTACACTGAAGCTTTCTTT.

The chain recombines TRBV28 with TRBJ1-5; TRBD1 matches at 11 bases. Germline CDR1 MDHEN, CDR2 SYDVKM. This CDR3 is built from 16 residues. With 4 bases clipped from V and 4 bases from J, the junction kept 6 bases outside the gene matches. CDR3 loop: CASSYLGTGGNQPQHF. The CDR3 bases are TGTGCCAGCAGTTACTTAGGGACAGGGGGGAATCAGCCCCAGCATTTT. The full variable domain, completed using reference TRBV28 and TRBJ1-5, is DVKVTQSSRYLVKRTGEKVFLECVQDMDHENMFWYRQDPGLGLRLIYFSYDVKMKEKGDIPEGYSVSREKKERFSLILESASTNQTSMYLCASSYLGTGGNQPQHFGDGTRLSIL.

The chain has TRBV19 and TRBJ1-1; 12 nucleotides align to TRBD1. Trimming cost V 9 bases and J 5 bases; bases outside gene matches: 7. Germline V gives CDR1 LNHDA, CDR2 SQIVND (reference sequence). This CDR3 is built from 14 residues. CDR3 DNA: TGTGCCAGCAGGGCGGGACAGGGGGCTACTGAAGCTTTCTTT. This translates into CASRAGQGATEAFF.

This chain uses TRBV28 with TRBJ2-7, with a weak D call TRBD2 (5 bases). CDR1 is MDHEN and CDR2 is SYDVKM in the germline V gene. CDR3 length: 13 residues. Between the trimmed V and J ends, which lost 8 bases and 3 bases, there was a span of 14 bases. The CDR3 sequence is CASGLLSIYEQYF. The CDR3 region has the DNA TGTGCCAGCGGACTGTTAAGTATCTACGAGCAGTACTTC.

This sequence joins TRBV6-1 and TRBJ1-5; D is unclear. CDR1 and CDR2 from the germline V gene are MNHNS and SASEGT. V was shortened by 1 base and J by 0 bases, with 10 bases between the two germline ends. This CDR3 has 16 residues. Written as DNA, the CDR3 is TGTGCCAGCAGTGAAGGCAGACTTTATAGCAATCAGCCCCAGCATTTT. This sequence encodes CASSEGRLYSNQPQHF.